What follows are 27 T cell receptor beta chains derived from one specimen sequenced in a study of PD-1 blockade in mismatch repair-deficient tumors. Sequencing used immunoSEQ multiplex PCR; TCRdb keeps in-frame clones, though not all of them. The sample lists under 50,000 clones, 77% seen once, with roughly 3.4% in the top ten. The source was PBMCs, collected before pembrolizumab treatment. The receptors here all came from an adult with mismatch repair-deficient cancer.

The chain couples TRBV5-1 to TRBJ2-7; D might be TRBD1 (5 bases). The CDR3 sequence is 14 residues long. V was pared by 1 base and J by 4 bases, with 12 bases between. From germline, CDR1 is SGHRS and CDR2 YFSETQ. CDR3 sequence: CASSLQGPGYEQYF. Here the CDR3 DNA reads TGCGCCAGCAGCTTGCAGGGCCCGGGTTACGAGCAGTACTTC.

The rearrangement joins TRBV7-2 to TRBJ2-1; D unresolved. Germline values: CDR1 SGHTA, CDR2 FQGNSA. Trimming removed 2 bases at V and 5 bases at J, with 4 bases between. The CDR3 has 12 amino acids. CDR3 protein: CASSLSDNEQFF. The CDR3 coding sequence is TGTGCCAGCAGCTTATCTGACAATGAGCAGTTCTTC.

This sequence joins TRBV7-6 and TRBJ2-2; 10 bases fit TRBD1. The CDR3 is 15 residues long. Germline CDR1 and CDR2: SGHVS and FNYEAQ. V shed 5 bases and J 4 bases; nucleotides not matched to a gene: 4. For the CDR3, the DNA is TGTGCCAGCAGCCCCGGGACAGGGGTCACCGGGGAGCTGTTTTTT. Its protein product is CASSPGTGVTGELFF.

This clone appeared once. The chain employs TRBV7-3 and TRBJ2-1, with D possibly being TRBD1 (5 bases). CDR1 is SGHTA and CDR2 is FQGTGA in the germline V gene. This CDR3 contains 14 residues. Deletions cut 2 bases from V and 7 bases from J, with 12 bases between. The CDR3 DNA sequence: TGTGCCAGCAGCTTAGACCCGACAGTGAATGAGCAGTTCTTC. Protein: CASSLDPTVNEQFF.

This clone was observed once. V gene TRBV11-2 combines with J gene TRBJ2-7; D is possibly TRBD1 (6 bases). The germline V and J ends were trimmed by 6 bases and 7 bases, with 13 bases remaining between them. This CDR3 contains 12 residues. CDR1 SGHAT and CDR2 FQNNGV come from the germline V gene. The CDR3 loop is CASSGTSDEQYF. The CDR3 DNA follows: TGTGCCAGCAGTGGGACAAGCGATGAGCAGTACTTC.

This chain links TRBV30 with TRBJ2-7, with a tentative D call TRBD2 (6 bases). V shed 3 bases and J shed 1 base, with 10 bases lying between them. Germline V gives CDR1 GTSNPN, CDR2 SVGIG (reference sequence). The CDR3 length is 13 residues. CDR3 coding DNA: TGTGCCTGGAGCGGAGGGAGATCCTACGAGCAGTACTTC. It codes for CAWSGGRSYEQYF.

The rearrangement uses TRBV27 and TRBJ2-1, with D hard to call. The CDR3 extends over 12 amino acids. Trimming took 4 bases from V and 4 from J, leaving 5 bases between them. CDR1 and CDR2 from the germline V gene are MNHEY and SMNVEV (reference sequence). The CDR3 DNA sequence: TGTGCCAGCAGTTCCCTATACAATGAGCAGTTCTTC. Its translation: CASSSLYNEQFF.

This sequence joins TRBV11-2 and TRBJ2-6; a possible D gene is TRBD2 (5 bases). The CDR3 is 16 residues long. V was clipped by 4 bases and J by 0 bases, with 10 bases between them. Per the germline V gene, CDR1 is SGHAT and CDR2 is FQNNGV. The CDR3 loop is CASSWEQSSGANVLTF. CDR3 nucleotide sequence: TGTGCCAGCAGCTGGGAGCAGAGCTCTGGGGCCAACGTCCTGACTTTC.

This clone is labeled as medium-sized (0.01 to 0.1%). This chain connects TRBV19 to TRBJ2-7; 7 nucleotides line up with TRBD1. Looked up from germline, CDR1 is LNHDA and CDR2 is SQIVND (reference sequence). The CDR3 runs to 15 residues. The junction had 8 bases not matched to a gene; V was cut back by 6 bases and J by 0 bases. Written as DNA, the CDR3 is TGTGCCAGTAGACTGAGGGACAGTGTCTCCTACGAGCAGTACTTC. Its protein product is CASRLRDSVSYEQYF.

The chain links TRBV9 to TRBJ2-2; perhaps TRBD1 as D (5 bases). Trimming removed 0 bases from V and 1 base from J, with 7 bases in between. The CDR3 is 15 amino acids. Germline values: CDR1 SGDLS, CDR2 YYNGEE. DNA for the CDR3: TGTGCCAGCAGCGTAGTTCAGGGGAACACCGGGGAGCTGTTTTTT. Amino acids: CASSVVQGNTGELFF.

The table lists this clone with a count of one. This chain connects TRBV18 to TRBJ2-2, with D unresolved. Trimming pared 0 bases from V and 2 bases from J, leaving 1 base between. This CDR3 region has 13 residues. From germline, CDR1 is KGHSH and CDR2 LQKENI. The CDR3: CASSPPNTGELFF. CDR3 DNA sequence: TGTGCCAGCTCACCACCCAACACCGGGGAGCTGTTTTTT.

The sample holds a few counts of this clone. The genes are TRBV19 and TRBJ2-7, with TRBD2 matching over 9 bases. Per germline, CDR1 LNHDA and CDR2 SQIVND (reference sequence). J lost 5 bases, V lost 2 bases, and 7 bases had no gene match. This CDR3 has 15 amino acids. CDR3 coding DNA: TGTGCCAGTAGTATAATAGCGGGAGCGCGACACGAGCAGTACTTC. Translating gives CASSIIAGARHEQYF. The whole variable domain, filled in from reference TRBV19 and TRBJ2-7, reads DGGITQSPKYLFRKEGQNVTLSCEQNLNHDAMYWYRQDPGQGLRLIYYSQIVNDFQKGDIAEGYSVSREKKESFPLTVTSAQKNPTAFYLCASSIIAGARHEQYFGPGTRLTVT.

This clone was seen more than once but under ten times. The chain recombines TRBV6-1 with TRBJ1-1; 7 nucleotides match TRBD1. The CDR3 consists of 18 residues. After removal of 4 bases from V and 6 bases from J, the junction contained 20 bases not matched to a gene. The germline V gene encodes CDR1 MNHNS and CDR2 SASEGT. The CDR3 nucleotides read TGTGCCAGCAGTGGATTCAGGGGGACGGGCCTGGGAGGAGCTGAAGCTTTCTTT. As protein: CASSGFRGTGLGGAEAFF.

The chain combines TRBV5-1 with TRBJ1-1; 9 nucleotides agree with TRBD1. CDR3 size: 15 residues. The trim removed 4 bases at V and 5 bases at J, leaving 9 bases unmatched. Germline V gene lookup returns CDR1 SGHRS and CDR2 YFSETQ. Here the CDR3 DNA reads TGCGCCAGCAGCGGCGACAGGGGGGTTGTGACTGAAGCTTTCTTT. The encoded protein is CASSGDRGVVTEAFF.

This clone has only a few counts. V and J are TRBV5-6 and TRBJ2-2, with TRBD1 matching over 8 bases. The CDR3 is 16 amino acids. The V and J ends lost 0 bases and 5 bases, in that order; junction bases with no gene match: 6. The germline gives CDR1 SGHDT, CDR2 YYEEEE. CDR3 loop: CASSLVRDRLTGELFF. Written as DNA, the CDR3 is TGTGCCAGCAGCTTGGTCCGGGACAGGCTGACCGGGGAGCTGTTTTTT.

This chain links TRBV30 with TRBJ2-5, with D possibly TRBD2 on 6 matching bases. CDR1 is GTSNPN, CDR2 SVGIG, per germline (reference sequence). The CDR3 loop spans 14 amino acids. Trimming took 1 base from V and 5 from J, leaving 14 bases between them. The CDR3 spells CAWSDLMAGETQYF. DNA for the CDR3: TGTGCCTGGAGTGACCTAATGGCGGGGGAGACCCAGTACTTC.

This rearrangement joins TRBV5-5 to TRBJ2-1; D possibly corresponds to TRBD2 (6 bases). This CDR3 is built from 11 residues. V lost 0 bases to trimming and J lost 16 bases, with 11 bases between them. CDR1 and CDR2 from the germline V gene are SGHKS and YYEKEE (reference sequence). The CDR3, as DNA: TGTGCCAGCAGCTTGGTAGGGACTCTTTTCTTC. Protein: CASSLVGTLFF.

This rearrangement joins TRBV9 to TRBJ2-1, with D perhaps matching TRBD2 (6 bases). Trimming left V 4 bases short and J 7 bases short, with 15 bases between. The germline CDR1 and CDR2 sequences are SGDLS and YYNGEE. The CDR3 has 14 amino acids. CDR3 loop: CASSSAGSLNEQFF. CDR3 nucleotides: TGTGCCAGCAGCTCTGCGGGGAGTTTGAATGAGCAGTTCTTC.

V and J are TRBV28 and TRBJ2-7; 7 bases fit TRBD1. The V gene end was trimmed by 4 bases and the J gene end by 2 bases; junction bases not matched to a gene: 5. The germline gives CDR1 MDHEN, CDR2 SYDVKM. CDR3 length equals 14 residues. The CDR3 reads CASSSTQGTYEQYF. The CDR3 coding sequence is TGTGCCAGCAGTTCTACACAGGGGACCTACGAGCAGTACTTC.

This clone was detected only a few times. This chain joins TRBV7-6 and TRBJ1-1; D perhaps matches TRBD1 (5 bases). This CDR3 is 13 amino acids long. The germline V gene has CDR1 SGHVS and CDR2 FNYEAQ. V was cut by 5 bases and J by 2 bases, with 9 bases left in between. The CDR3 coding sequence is TGTGCCAGCAGCGCTGGGGGTAACACTGAAGCTTTCTTT. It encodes CASSAGGNTEAFF.

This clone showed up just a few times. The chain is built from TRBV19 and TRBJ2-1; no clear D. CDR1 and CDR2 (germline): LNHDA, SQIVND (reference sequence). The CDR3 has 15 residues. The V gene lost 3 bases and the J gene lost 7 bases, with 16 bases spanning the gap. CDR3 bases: TGTGCCAGTAGTATTGAGACCGCATCGATGAATGAGCAGTTCTTC. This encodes CASSIETASMNEQFF. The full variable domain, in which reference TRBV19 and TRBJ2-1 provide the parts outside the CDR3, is DGGITQSPKYLFRKEGQNVTLSCEQNLNHDAMYWYRQDPGQGLRLIYYSQIVNDFQKGDIAEGYSVSREKKESFPLTVTSAQKNPTAFYLCASSIETASMNEQFFGPGTRLTVL.

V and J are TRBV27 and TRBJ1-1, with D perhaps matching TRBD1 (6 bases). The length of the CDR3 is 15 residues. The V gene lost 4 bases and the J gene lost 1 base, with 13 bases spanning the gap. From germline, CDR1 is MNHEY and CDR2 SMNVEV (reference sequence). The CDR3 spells CASSSEGGPNTEAFF. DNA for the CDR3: TGTGCCAGCAGTTCGGAGGGGGGCCCGAACACTGAAGCTTTCTTT.

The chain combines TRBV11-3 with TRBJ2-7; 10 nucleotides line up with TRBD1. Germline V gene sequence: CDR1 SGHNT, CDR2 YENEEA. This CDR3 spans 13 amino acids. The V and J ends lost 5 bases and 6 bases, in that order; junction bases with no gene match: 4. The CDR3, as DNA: TGTGCCAGCAGCCCGGACAGGGGGAGCGAGCAGTACTTC. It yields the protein CASSPDRGSEQYF.

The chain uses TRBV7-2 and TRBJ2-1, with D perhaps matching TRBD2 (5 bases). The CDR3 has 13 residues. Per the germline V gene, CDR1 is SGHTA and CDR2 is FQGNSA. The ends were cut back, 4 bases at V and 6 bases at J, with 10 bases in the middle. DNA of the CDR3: TGTGCCAGCAGCTATGGGAGATTCAATGAGCAGTTCTTC. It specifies CASSYGRFNEQFF.

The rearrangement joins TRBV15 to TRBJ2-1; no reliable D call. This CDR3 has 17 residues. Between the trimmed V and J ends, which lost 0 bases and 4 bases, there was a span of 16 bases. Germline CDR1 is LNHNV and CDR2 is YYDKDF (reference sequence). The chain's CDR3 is CATSRDRRSAVYNEQFF. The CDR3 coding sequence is TGTGCCACCAGCAGAGATCGCCGGTCGGCTGTATACAATGAGCAGTTCTTC.

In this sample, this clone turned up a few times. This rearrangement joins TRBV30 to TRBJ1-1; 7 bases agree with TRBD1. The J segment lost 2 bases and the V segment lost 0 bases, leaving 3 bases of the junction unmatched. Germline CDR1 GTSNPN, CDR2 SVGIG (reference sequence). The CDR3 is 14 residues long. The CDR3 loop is CAWSVTGTNTEAFF. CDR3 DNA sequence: TGTGCCTGGAGTGTGACAGGGACCAACACTGAAGCTTTCTTT.

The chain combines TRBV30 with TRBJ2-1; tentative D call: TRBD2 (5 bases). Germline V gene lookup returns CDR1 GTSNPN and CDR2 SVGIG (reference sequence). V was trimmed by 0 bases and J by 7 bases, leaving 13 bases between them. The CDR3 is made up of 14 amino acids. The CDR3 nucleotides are TGTGCCTGGAGTGTTTCGGTTGAGGGTAATGAGCAGTTCTTC. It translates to CAWSVSVEGNEQFF.